Listed below are T cell receptor beta chains from one sample, sequenced in a study of post-analysis software for immune sequencing data. TCRdb recomputed calls from the PCR reads with MiXCR, one row per CDR3 protein. The sample has about 260,000 distinct CDR3 sequences, 36% seen once. Source material: blood. Source of these receptors: a girl aged 10 to 17 with multiple sclerosis. CDR3s include the opening cysteine and the closing phenylalanine or tryptophan. The D gene is left open where the match is weak. Expanded clones get a size class; other rows say once, few or many, or leave the size out.

j_call	d_call	v_call	clone_size	cdr3_nt	cdr3_aa
TRBJ2-6	-	TRBV4-2	-	TGTGCCAGCAGCCAAGAGGCAGGGCTTTTAAGCTCTGGGGCCAACGTCCTGACTTTC	CASSQEAGLLSSGANVLTF
TRBJ1-3	TRBD1	TRBV7-8	-	TGTGCCAGCAGCGCAGGACTAGACAGGGCTAACACCATATATTTT	CASSAGLDRANTIYF
TRBJ1-2	TRBD1	TRBV5-1	-	TGCGCCAGCAGTTATGGGACAGTAAACTATGGCTACACCTTC	CASSYGTVNYGYTF
TRBJ2-1	-	TRBV6-5	-	TGTGCCAGCAGGACCGGGACGGAATACAATGAGCAGTTCTTC	CASRTGTEYNEQFF
TRBJ2-7	-	TRBV7-9	many	TGTGCCAGCAGCTTCGAACAGGGCGAGCAGTACTTC	CASSFEQGEQYF
TRBJ2-7	TRBD2	TRBV28	many	TGTGCCAGCAGTTCGAGCGGGGGCCGCTCCTACGAGCAGTACTTC	CASSSSGGRSYEQYF
TRBJ2-4	-	TRBV3-1	-	TGTGCCAGCAGCCAACTGACCCTCAAGGGGGGCATTCAGTACTTC	CASSQLTLKGGIQYF
TRBJ2-3	TRBD1	TRBV6-1	many	TGTGCCAGCAGGGACAGGGCTAGCACAGATACGCAGTATTTT	CASRDRASTDTQYF
TRBJ2-3	TRBD1	TRBV12-3/TRBV12-4	many	TGCGCCAGCAGCCGACAGGGGGCAGATACGCAGTATTTT	CASSRQGADTQYF
TRBJ1-1	TRBD1	TRBV12-3/TRBV12-4	-	TGTGCCAGCAGATTTGACAGGGGAAACACTGAAGCTTTCTTT	CASRFDRGNTEAFF
TRBJ1-5	TRBD1	TRBV20-1	-	TGCAGTGCTAGAATGAGGGGGACAGGGATTAGCAATCAGCCCCAGCATTTT	CSARMRGTGISNQPQHF
TRBJ1-2	TRBD1	TRBV6-5	-	TGTGCCAGCAGTTACTCCTTGACAGGGGTTAATGGCTACACCTTC	CASSYSLTGVNGYTF
TRBJ2-2	-	TRBV6-4	-	TGTGCCAGCAGCGGATCGAACACCGGGGAGCTGTTTTTT	CASSGSNTGELFF
TRBJ2-3	TRBD2	TRBV6-5	-	TGTGCCAGCAAAGTCCTAGCGGGAGTGTCAGATACGCAGTATTTT	CASKVLAGVSDTQYF
TRBJ2-5	-	TRBV7-9	few	TGTGCCAGCAGCTCGTCTAGCGTTCCGTACTTC	CASSSSSVPYF
TRBJ2-1	-	TRBV24-1	-	TGTGCCACCAGTGATTTGCACCCCTGGGGGGAAAATGAGCAGTTCTTC	CATSDLHPWGENEQFF
TRBJ1-5	-	TRBV28	few	TGTGCCAGCAGTCCACAGACTGGGAGCAATCAGCCCCAGCATTTT	CASSPQTGSNQPQHF
TRBJ2-1	TRBD2	TRBV20-1	-	TGCAGTGCTGGGGGGCCTAGCGGGCGCTACAATGAGCAGTTCTTC	CSAGGPSGRYNEQFF
TRBJ1-5	-	TRBV10-3	-	TGTGCCATCAGGGCCGCCAGGGGAGACCAGCCCCAGCATTTT	CAIRAARGDQPQHF
TRBJ1-4	-	TRBV11-2	few	TGTGCCAGCAGCCCAGGGCGGCATGAAAAACTGTTTTTT	CASSPGRHEKLFF
TRBJ2-5	-	TRBV30	few	TGTGCCTGGGTCTCCGATCAAGAGACCCAGTACTTC	CAWVSDQETQYF
TRBJ1-4	-	TRBV6-6	-	TGTGCCAGCAGTTACTCTTCCCAGGGAGGCGGAAAACTGTTTTTT	CASSYSSQGGGKLFF
TRBJ2-2	-	TRBV6-5	-	TGTGCCAGCAGGCCGAGAGCCACCGGGGAGCTGTTTTTT	CASRPRATGELFF
TRBJ2-5	-	TRBV10-3	many	TGTGCCATCAGTCTACCGACCCAAGAGACCCAGTACTTC	CAISLPTQETQYF
TRBJ2-1	-	TRBV20-1	many	TGCAGTGCCACGGACCGTTCCAATGAGCAGTTCTTC	CSATDRSNEQFF
TRBJ1-2	-	TRBV4-1	-	TGCGCCAGCAGCCAAGAGATATTTGATGGCTACACCTTC	CASSQEIFDGYTF
TRBJ1-1	-	TRBV12-3/TRBV12-4	few	TGTGCCAGCAGTTTTCCGAGGGTGGGGACTAACACTGAAGCTTTCTTT	CASSFPRVGTNTEAFF
TRBJ2-5	TRBD1	TRBV10-3	-	TGTGCCACCGGGACAGGGAATGAAGAGACCCAGTACTTC	CATGTGNEETQYF
TRBJ1-1	TRBD1	TRBV7-2	-	TGTGCCAGCAGCTTAGCGACAGGGGTTACTGAAGCTTTCTTT	CASSLATGVTEAFF
TRBJ2-7	-	TRBV20-1	-	TGCAGTGCCAGGGCAACCTACGAGCAGTACTTC	CSARATYEQYF
TRBJ2-3	-	TRBV15	many	TGTGCCACCGAAAACCCTAGCACAGATACGCAGTATTTT	CATENPSTDTQYF
TRBJ2-1	TRBD2	TRBV20-1	many	TGCAGTGCTACCGTAGCGGGAGGGCCTAATGAGCAGTTCTTC	CSATVAGGPNEQFF
TRBJ1-5	-	TRBV20-1	-	TGCAGTGCTAGAGATCGGCGGACAGCTAGCAATCAGCCCCAGCATTTT	CSARDRRTASNQPQHF
TRBJ2-1	TRBD1	TRBV5-1	-	TGCGCCAGCAGCAGAGAGGGGGCGCACAATGAGCAGTTCTTC	CASSREGAHNEQFF
TRBJ1-2	-	TRBV25-1	-	TGTGCCAGCAGGATTGATGGGTCGGATGGCTACACCTTC	CASRIDGSDGYTF
TRBJ2-6	TRBD2	TRBV10-3	many	TGTGCCATCAGAGCGTATGGGGGGGATTCTGGGGCCAACGTCCTGACTTTC	CAIRAYGGDSGANVLTF
TRBJ2-1	TRBD2	TRBV7-6	-	TGTGCCAGCAGCTCTCCCTCAAGGCTAGCGGGGTACAATGAGCAGTTCTTC	CASSSPSRLAGYNEQFF
TRBJ2-3	-	TRBV5-1	many	TGCGCCAGCAGCCATAAAGGAGCAGATACGCAGTATTTT	CASSHKGADTQYF
TRBJ1-2	-	TRBV3-1	many	TGTGCCAGCAGCCACGGAAGGACAGATCAAAATGGCTACACCTTC	CASSHGRTDQNGYTF
TRBJ1-1	-	TRBV5-1	few	TGCGCCAGCAGACCCGAGAGGGGAAGGGGGAACACTGAAGCTTTCTTT	CASRPERGRGNTEAFF
TRBJ1-5	TRBD1	TRBV5-1	few	TGCGCCAGCAGCTTGGGGGACAGGGTAGAGCAGCCCCAGCATTTT	CASSLGDRVEQPQHF
TRBJ2-5	TRBD2	TRBV7-2	-	TGTGCCAGCAGCTTAGATAGGACTAGCGGTTTCTACGGGCAGTACTTC	CASSLDRTSGFYGQYF
TRBJ1-2	TRBD1	TRBV5-5	many	TGTGCCAGCAGCTTGGAGGCTCTTCTTCCCGCGGACAGGTTCTTGGGGGGCTACACCTTC	CASSLEALLPADRFLGGYTF
TRBJ1-6	TRBD1	TRBV28	few	TGTGCCAGCAGTCGCCCCAGGGGGCGTAATTCACCCCTCCACTTT	CASSRPRGRNSPLHF
TRBJ1-2	TRBD1	TRBV29-1	-	TGCAGCGTTGAAGATGGGACAGGGGTCTTTTTAGCTAACTATGGCTACACCTTC	CSVEDGTGVFLANYGYTF
TRBJ2-3	-	TRBV11-3	-	TGTGCCAGCAGCCATGCGGCGGGCCCGAGATCAGATACGCAGTATTTT	CASSHAAGPRSDTQYF
TRBJ1-1	-	TRBV29-1	many	TGCAGCGTGGTACGTTTGAACACTGAAGCTTTCTTT	CSVVRLNTEAFF
TRBJ2-7	TRBD1	TRBV27	-	TGTGCCACAGGGACAGGGGGGATCCCCTACGAGCAGTACTTC	CATGTGGIPYEQYF